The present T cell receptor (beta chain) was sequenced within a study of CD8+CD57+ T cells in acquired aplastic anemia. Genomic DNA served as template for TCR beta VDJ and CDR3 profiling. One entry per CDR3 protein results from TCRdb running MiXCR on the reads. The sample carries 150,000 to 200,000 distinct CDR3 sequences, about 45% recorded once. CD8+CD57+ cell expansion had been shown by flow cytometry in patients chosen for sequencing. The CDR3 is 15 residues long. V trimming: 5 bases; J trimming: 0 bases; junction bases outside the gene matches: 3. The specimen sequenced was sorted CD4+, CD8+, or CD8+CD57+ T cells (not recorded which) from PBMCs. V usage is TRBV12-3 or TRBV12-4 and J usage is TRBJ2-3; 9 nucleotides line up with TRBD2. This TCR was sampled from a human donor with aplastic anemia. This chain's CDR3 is CASSGLAFSTDTQYF. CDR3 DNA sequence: TGTGCCAGCAGTGGACTAGCGTTTAGCACAGATACGCAGTATTTT.